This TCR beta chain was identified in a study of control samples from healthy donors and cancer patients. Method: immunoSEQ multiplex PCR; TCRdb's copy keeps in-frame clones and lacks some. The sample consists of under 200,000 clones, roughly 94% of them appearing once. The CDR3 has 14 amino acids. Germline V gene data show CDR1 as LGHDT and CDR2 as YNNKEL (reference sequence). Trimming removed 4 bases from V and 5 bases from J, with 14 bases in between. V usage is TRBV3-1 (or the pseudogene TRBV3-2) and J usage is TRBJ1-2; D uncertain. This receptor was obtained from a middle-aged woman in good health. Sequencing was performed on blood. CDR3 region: CASSPPRKVYGYTF. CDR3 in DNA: TGTGCCAGCAGCCCCCCGCGGAAAGTATATGGCTACACCTTC.